Below are 2 T cell receptor beta chains sequenced from a single sample in a study of shared clonotypes between healthy human individuals. CD45RO-negative CD8 cells positively selected for CCR7 made up the naive population, which excluded terminally differentiated effector memory CD45RA+ cells. Sequencing used immunoSEQ multiplex PCR; TCRdb keeps in-frame clones, though not all of them. The top ten hold approximately 1% of the sample, which has around 2,000,000 clones, roughly 94% seen once. The sequencing sample was made of naive CD8+ T cells sorted from blood. Receptor source: a man between 18 and 29 years old in good health.

The chain recombines TRBV5-4 with TRBJ2-7; D possibly corresponds to TRBD1 (5 bases). The germline V and J ends were trimmed by 1 base and 3 bases, with 11 bases remaining between them. This CDR3 has 14 amino acids. Per the germline V gene, CDR1 is SGHNT and CDR2 is YYREEE (reference sequence). The CDR3: CASSLQGPVYEQYF. The CDR3 nucleotides read TGTGCCAGCAGCTTGCAGGGTCCCGTCTACGAGCAGTACTTC.

This clone was counted once. The chain combines TRBV5-1 with TRBJ2-7; TRBD2 might be the D (6 bases). Between the trimmed V and J ends, which lost 1 base and 5 bases, there was a span of 16 bases. The CDR3 has 15 residues. Looked up from germline, CDR1 is SGHRS and CDR2 is YFSETQ. The CDR3, as DNA: TGCGCCAGCAGCTTGATCAGCCGGATAGCGGACGAGCAGTACTTC. Amino acid sequence: CASSLISRIADEQYF.